The 25 T cell receptor beta chains given below trace back to one sample, sequenced in a study of a mutant IDH1 vaccine in newly diagnosed glioma. Profiling relied on immunoSEQ multiplex PCR, and the TCRdb table lists in-frame clones only, not all of them. The profile shows about 77,000 clones, 85% of them singletons. Time point: week 23, last vaccination. Every single dose of the vaccine, 300 ug of mutant IDH1 20-mer peptide, came with topical imiquimod. No cognate antigen is known for these TCRs. The source was PBMCs, collected from a glioma patient whose treatment included an IDH1 peptide vaccine. The receptors derive from a woman between 50 and 59 years old with glioma.

The chain is built from TRBV20-1 and TRBJ2-7, with a tentative D call TRBD1 (6 bases). Deletions cut 7 bases from V and 5 bases from J, with 9 bases between. Germline CDR1 is DFQATT and CDR2 is SNEGSKA (reference sequence). The CDR3 totals 10 residues. Here the CDR3 DNA reads TGCAGTGTCTGGGGGCACGAGCAGTACTTC. Its translation: CSVWGHEQYF.

The chain employs TRBV5-1 and TRBJ2-3; no definite D call. Germline V CDR1 and CDR2: SGHRS, YFSETQ. This CDR3 is built from 15 residues. The ends were cut back, 0 bases at V and 0 bases at J, with 8 bases in the middle. The CDR3 DNA sequence: TGCGCCAGCAGCTTGGCGCAGTCTAGCACAGATACGCAGTATTTT. It yields the protein CASSLAQSSTDTQYF.

The J gene is TRBJ2-3, the V gene TRBV19; D remains ambiguous. The CDR3 contains 16 residues. V was clipped by 0 bases and J by 1 base, with 11 bases between them. From germline, CDR1 is LNHDA and CDR2 SQIVND (reference sequence). CDR3 amino acids: CASSIDAKGRTDTQYF. In DNA, the CDR3 is TGTGCCAGTAGTATAGATGCGAAGGGCCGCACAGATACGCAGTATTTT.

The chain has TRBV5-5 and TRBJ2-1, with TRBD2 identical over 7 bases. From germline, CDR1 is SGHKS and CDR2 YYEKEE (reference sequence). The trim removed 2 bases at V and 7 bases at J, leaving 9 bases unmatched. The CDR3 is 15 residues long. The CDR3 protein is CASSFRGEGRNEQFF. The CDR3 DNA follows: TGTGCCAGCAGCTTCCGGGGGGAGGGCCGGAATGAGCAGTTCTTC.

The chain has TRBV6-5 and TRBJ2-7; 7 bases agree with TRBD2. The germline V gene encodes CDR1 MNHEY and CDR2 SVGAGI. This CDR3 is 14 amino acids long. Trimming took 4 bases from V and 5 from J; bases not matched to a gene: 8. CDR3 region: CASSSQRGINEQYF. The CDR3 nucleotides read TGTGCCAGCAGTTCCCAGCGGGGCATCAACGAGCAGTACTTC.

V and J are TRBV10-3 and TRBJ2-2; 9 bases line up with TRBD2. V lost 10 bases to trimming and J lost 4 bases; unmatched junction nucleotides: 13. The CDR3 has 16 residues. CDR1 and CDR2 (germline): ENHRY, SYGVKD. The CDR3 is CATTARLADSTGELFF. Written as DNA, the CDR3 is TGTGCCACCACGGCCCGACTAGCGGACTCCACCGGGGAGCTGTTTTTT.

The chain uses TRBV9 and TRBJ1-5; D is undetermined. The CDR3 has 15 residues. CDR1 and CDR2 (germline): SGDLS, YYNGEE. Trimming shortened V by 0 bases and J by 3 bases, and 10 bases separated the two germline ends. Here the CDR3 reads CASSVGGDPNQPQHF. The CDR3 DNA sequence: TGTGCCAGCAGCGTAGGCGGGGATCCCAATCAGCCCCAGCATTTT.

The gene calls are TRBV27 and TRBJ1-6; TRBD1 aligns across 10 bases. This CDR3 is 19 amino acids long. With V trimmed by 2 bases and J by 0 bases, 7 bases remained unmatched. Per germline, CDR1 MNHEY and CDR2 SMNVEV (reference sequence). For the CDR3, the DNA is TGTGCCAGCAGTTTACGACAGGGGGCTGGTATCTCCTATAATTCACCCCTCCACTTT. This sequence encodes CASSLRQGAGISYNSPLHF.

The J gene is TRBJ2-2, the V gene TRBV5-1, with no clear D. Germline assignment: CDR1 SGHRS and CDR2 YFSETQ. V was clipped by 0 bases and J by 1 base, with 4 bases between them. This CDR3 has 14 residues. CDR3: CASSLAGNTGELFF. For the CDR3, the DNA is TGCGCCAGCAGCTTGGCGGGGAACACCGGGGAGCTGTTTTTT.

This clone occurred a few times. The V call is TRBV5-1, the J call TRBJ1-5; a weak D match, TRBD1 (6 bases). The ends were cut back, 0 bases at V and 3 bases at J, with 10 bases in the middle. There are 15 residues in the CDR3. The germline gives CDR1 SGHRS, CDR2 YFSETQ. The CDR3 protein is CASSLAGGLNQPQHF. The CDR3, as DNA: TGCGCCAGCAGCTTGGCCGGGGGGCTCAATCAGCCCCAGCATTTT.

J is TRBJ2-7 and V is TRBV15; D may be TRBD1 (6 bases). Germline V gives CDR1 LNHNV, CDR2 YYDKDF (reference sequence). The CDR3 runs 13 residues. V shed 3 bases and J shed 5 bases, with 11 bases lying between them. CDR3 amino acids: CATSSDRSNEQYF. The CDR3 region has the DNA TGTGCCACCAGCAGCGACAGGTCCAACGAGCAGTACTTC.

The genes are TRBV19 and TRBJ1-5; TRBD1 matches at 7 bases. The CDR3 is 13 amino acids. V gave up 5 bases and J gave up 7 bases; unmatched junction bases: 5. CDR1 LNHDA and CDR2 SQIVND come from the germline V gene (reference sequence). Here the CDR3 reads CASSEGGRQPQHF. DNA for the CDR3: TGTGCCAGTAGTGAAGGGGGCCGACAGCCCCAGCATTTT.

This sequence joins TRBV5-8 and TRBJ2-3; D call uncertain. This CDR3 contains 12 residues. Germline V gene data show CDR1 as SGHTS and CDR2 as YDEGEE. V was clipped by 0 bases and J by 4 bases, with 3 bases between them. The DNA of the CDR3 is TGTGCCAGCAGCTTGGAGGCAGATACGCAGTATTTT. Amino acid sequence: CASSLEADTQYF. Combining the CDR3 with reference TRBV5-8 and TRBJ2-3 gives the whole variable domain EAGVTQSPTHLIKTRGQQATLRCSPISGHTSVYWYQQALGLGLQFLLWYDEGEERNRGNFPPRFSGRQFPNYSSELNVNALELEDSALYLCASSLEADTQYFGPGTRLTVL.

J is TRBJ2-3 and V is TRBV27; 10 bases map to TRBD2. The germline gives CDR1 MNHEY, CDR2 SMNVEV (reference sequence). V trimming: 8 bases; J trimming: 3 bases; junction bases outside the gene matches: 5. CDR3 length: 14 residues. CDR3 nucleotide sequence: TGTGCCAGCCCTAGCGGGAGAGGAACAGATACGCAGTATTTT. Protein product: CASPSGRGTDTQYF.

J is TRBJ2-2 and V is TRBV6-4; D might be TRBD2 (5 bases). The ends were cut back, 4 bases at V and 0 bases at J, with 9 bases in the middle. Germline V gene data show CDR1 as MRHNA and CDR2 as SNTAGT. The CDR3 contains 15 residues. The CDR3 bases are TGTGCCAGCAGTGTAGGAGGCTCGAACACCGGGGAGCTGTTTTTT. Its protein product is CASSVGGSNTGELFF.

This clone was observed a few times. The chain recombines TRBV13 with TRBJ2-3, with D maybe TRBD1 (5 bases). The CDR3 consists of 15 residues. Trimming stripped 0 bases from V and 6 bases from J, with 13 bases between. Germline CDR1 reads PRHDT; CDR2 reads FYEKMQ (reference sequence). The CDR3 is CASSLGVGGADTQYF. CDR3 DNA sequence: TGTGCCAGCAGCTTAGGGGTAGGTGGGGCCGATACGCAGTATTTT. The whole variable domain, filled in from reference TRBV13 and TRBJ2-3, reads AAGVIQSPRHLIKEKRETATLKCYPIPRHDTVYWYQQGPGQDPQFLISFYEKMQSDKGSIPDRFSAQQFSDYHSELNMSSLELGDSALYFCASSLGVGGADTQYFGPGTRLTVL.

The sample holds one count of this clone. The chain has TRBV5-4 and TRBJ2-1, with a weak D call TRBD1 (5 bases). Germline CDR1 and CDR2: SGHNT and YYREEE (reference sequence). V was cut by 4 bases and J by 6 bases, with 8 bases left in between. The CDR3 is made up of 12 amino acids. The CDR3 DNA reads TGTGCCAGCAGCGACAGCTTCAATGAGCAGTTCTTC. Protein product: CASSDSFNEQFF.

The J gene is TRBJ1-2, the V gene TRBV19; D might be TRBD1 (5 bases). The V gene's germline CDR1 is LNHDA and CDR2 SQIVND (reference sequence). The CDR3 consists of 14 residues. V lost 7 bases to trimming and J lost 1 base, with 13 bases between them. The CDR3 spells CASNHVGGNYGYTF. CDR3 bases: TGTGCCAGTAACCACGTTGGGGGTAACTATGGCTACACCTTC.

This chain links TRBV6-5 with TRBJ2-7; D is perhaps TRBD1 or TRBD2 (5 bases each). Trimming took 6 bases from V and 0 from J, leaving 15 bases between them. Germline V gene lookup returns CDR1 MNHEY and CDR2 SVGAGI. This CDR3 has 15 residues. The CDR3 DNA follows: TGTGCCAGCAGCCGTACCCGGGACCACTCCTACGAGCAGTACTTC. This translates into CASSRTRDHSYEQYF.

The chain links TRBV7-9 to TRBJ2-7, with D tentatively TRBD1 or TRBD2 (5 bases each). Trimming took 0 bases from V and 7 from J, leaving 16 bases between them. Germline V gives CDR1 SEHNR, CDR2 FQNEAQ (reference sequence). This CDR3 region has 15 residues. The CDR3 region has the DNA TGTGCCAGCAGCTTAGCCCCGGGACCCGCCTTTGAGCAGTACTTC. Its translation: CASSLAPGPAFEQYF.

The chain combines TRBV7-2 with TRBJ2-1; no clear D. V lost 1 base and J lost 8, with 9 bases in between. The CDR3 runs to 13 residues. Germline V gene data show CDR1 as SGHTA and CDR2 as FQGNSA. The CDR3 region has the DNA TGTGCCAGCAGCTTAGTCTCCGGGTATGAGCAGTTCTTC. This gives the protein CASSLVSGYEQFF.

The chain joins TRBV5-4 to TRBJ1-3; D perhaps matches TRBD1 (5 bases). CDR1 is SGHNT and CDR2 is YYREEE in the germline V gene (reference sequence). V lost 4 bases, J lost 1 base, and 12 bases lay in between. CDR3 length equals 15 residues. The CDR3 DNA reads TGTGCCAGCAGCCAAGTAAGGGGATCTGGAAACACCATATATTTT. Protein: CASSQVRGSGNTIYF.

Here the CDR3 DNA reads TGTGCCAGCAGTCCTCGGACAGGGAAGAACACCGGGGAGCTGTTTTTT. Protein: CASSPRTGKNTGELFF. This chain joins TRBV28 and TRBJ2-2, with 8 bases that match TRBD1. CDR3 length: 16 amino acids. Germline values: CDR1 MDHEN, CDR2 SYDVKM. Trimming took 5 bases from V and 1 from J; bases not matched to a gene: 6.

This chain joins TRBV5-1 and TRBJ2-1; no firm D call. The CDR3 is made up of 11 amino acids. Per the germline V gene, CDR1 is SGHRS and CDR2 is YFSETQ. Trimming took off 6 bases at V and 6 bases at J, with 7 bases between the two ends. CDR3 amino acids: CASKAINEQFF. Here the CDR3 DNA reads TGCGCCAGCAAGGCTATCAATGAGCAGTTCTTC. The full variable domain, in which reference TRBV5-1 and TRBJ2-1 provide the parts outside the CDR3, is KAGVTQTPRYLIKTRGQQVTLSCSPISGHRSVSWYQQTPGQGLQFLFEYFSETQRNKGNFPGRFSGRQFSNSRSEMNVSTLELGDSALYLCASKAINEQFFGPGTRLTVL.

The V gene is TRBV18, the J gene TRBJ1-5, with a weak D call TRBD1 (6 bases). V dropped 3 bases and J dropped 4 bases, with 13 bases sitting between them. Germline V CDR1 and CDR2: KGHSH, LQKENI. The CDR3 is 15 amino acids. The CDR3 region is CASSPRGEGNQPQHF. The CDR3 DNA reads as TGTGCCAGCTCACCCAGGGGTGAGGGGAATCAGCCCCAGCATTTT.